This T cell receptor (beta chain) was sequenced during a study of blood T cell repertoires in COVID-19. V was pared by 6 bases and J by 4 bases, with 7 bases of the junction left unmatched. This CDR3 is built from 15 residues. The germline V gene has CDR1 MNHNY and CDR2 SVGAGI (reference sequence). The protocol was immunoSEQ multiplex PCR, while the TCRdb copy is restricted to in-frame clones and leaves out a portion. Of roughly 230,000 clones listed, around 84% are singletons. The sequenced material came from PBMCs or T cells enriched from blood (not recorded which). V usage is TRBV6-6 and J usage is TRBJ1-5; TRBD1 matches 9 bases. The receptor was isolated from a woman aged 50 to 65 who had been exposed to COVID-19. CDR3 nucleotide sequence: TGTGCCAGCAGCGACGGGGACAGGGCAAATCAGCCCCAGCATTTT. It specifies CASSDGDRANQPQHF.